The sample holds a few counts of the clone carrying this TCR beta chain. The antigen remains unidentified. Losses at the gene ends were 3 bases for V and 4 bases for J; bases not matched to a gene: 8. The CDR3 has 15 amino acids. The germline V gene encodes CDR1 DFQATT and CDR2 SNEGSKA (reference sequence). These data originate in a study of T-cell memory formation after mild COVID-19. TCRdb re-called the 5' RACE reads through MiXCR, storing one row per CDR3 protein. The sample carries about 210,000 distinct CDR3 sequences, around 30% recorded once. General study points: Balance between CD4 and CD8 was seen in clones contracting day 15 to 85, and a CD4+ lean was seen in later expanders. Contracting CD4+ clones lay largely in CM and EM, with CD8+ ones residing in EMRA.

The sample was PBMCs or a T cell subset sorted from them (not recorded which). The origin of this receptor is an adult woman who had mild COVID-19 (a few samples of this study predate the infection). Cell type and time point are not known. This sequence joins TRBV20-1 and TRBJ2-5; 10 nucleotides agree with TRBD1. DNA for the CDR3: TGCAGTGCTAGGATGGGACAGGGGTTGTCAGAGACCCAGTACTTC. It yields the protein CSARMGQGLSETQYF.